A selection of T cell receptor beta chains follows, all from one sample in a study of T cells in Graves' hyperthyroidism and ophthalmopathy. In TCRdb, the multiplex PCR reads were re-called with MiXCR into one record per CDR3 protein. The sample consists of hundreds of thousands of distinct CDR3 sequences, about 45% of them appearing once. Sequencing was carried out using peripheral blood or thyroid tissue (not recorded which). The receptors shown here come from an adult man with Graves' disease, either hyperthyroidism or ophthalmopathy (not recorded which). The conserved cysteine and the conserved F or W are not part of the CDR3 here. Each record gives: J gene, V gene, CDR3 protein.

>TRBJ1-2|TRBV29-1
SVDVRQGRGYT
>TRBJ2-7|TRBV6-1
ASTTGWGYEQY
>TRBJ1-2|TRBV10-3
AIRGRDGYT
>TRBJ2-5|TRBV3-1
ASSLVKTQY
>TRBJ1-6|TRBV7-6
ASSLFDRDSPLH
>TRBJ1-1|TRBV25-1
ASSYTGYKAF
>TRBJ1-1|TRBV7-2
ASSPPDRASTEAF
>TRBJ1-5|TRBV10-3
AISADRSNQPQH
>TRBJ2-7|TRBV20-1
SAKGYEQY
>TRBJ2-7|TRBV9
ASSPGTSGSMQY
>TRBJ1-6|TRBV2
ASWDPRDPFP
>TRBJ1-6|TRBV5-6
ASSLSWNSPLH
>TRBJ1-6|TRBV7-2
ASSQTGGSPLH
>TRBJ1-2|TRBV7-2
ASSLGGRDSRTYGYT
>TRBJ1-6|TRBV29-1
RSGTTNSPLH
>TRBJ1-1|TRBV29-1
SVLSGALATEAF
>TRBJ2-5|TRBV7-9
ASSLQDRNPRETQY
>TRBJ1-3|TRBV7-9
ASSLTGSSGNTIY
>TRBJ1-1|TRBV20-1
SAPYSGNPTEAF
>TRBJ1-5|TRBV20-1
SARENSNQPQH
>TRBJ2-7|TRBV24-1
STSDGQGARGLGEQY
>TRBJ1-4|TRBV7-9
AWTFAEKLF
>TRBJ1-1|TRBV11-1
ASTHPGTLYGTEAF
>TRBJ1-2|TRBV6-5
ASLAPGTAYGYT
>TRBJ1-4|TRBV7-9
ASSGDLQGAEGEKLF
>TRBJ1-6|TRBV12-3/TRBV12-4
ASSDRDRALDNSPLH
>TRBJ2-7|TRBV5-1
ASSLTGQGNYEQY
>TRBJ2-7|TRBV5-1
ASSLVEGPDEQY
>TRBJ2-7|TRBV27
ASSLLAGGRHEQY
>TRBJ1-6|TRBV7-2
ASRQGSGNSPLH
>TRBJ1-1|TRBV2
ALLVVGAGTEAL
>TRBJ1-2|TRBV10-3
ASSYSGHSGYGYT
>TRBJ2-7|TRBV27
ASSLGLARSYEQY
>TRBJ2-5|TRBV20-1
SADTGVSQETQY
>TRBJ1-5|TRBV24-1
ATSGQGVSNQPQH
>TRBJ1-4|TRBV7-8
ASSLGSPGEGGKLF
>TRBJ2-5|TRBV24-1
ATSEPGLAGGLVETQY
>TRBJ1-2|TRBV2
ASSEPGQIYYGYT
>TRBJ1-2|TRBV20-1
SAARGTSNYGHT
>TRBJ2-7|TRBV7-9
ASSFSAAYGEQY
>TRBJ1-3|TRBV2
ASREGTGGEGNTIY
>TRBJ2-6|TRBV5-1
ASDRGQISGANVLT
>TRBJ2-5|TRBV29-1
SAGQGAKETQY
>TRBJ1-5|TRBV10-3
ASSIQGLTQPQH
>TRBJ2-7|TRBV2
ASSYNLSYEQY
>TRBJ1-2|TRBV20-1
SASTSGGAAYGYT
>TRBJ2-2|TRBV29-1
SGQGGDTGELF
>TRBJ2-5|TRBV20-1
SAERDHQETQY
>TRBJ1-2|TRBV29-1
SGPGNGYT
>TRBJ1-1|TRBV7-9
ASSLTGAGSTEAF
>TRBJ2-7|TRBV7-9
ASTLGTGDYEQY
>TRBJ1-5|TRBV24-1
ATSDQGEDQPQH
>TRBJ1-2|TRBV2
ASRDASPYGYT
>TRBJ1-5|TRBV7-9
ASSQDSSQPQH
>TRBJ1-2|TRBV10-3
ATSTATSNYGYT
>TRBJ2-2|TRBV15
ATRLAGGGGELF
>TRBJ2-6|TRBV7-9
ASNALTGTGTFSGANVLT